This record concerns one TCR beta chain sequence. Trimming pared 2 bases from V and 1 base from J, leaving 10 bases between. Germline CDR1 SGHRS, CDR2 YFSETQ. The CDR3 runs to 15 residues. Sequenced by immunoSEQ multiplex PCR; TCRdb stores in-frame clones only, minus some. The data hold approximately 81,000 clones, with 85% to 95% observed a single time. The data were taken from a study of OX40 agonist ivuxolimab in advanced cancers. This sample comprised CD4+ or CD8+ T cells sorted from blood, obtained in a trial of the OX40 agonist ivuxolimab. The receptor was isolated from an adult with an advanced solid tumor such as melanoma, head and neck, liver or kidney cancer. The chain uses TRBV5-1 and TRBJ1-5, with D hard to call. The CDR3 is CASSLSGRSNQPQHF. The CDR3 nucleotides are TGCGCCAGCAGCTTATCGGGAAGGAGCAATCAGCCCCAGCATTTT.